What follows are 18 T cell receptor beta chains derived from one specimen sequenced in a study of post-analysis software for immune sequencing data. The TCR beta cDNA libraries contained unique molecular identifiers. Each CDR3 protein is one row after TCRdb ran MiXCR on the PCR reads. The sample has about 200,000 distinct CDR3 sequences, roughly 28% seen once. Study outcomes and limitations: Patients showed TRBV5-6, TRBV5-1 and TRBV20-1 among five TRBV segments more frequent than in controls.

These receptors' targets are unknown. The sequenced sample was blood. The receptor set was obtained from a girl younger than 18 with multiple sclerosis.

There are many counts of this clonotype. The V and J genes are TRBV5-1 and TRBJ2-7; D is undetermined. Germline V lookup: CDR1 SGHRS, CDR2 YFSETQ. The length of the CDR3 is 14 residues. Trimming left V 1 base short and J 0 bases short, with 8 bases between. The CDR3 reads CASSLSVYSYEQYF. CDR3 DNA: TGCGCCAGCAGCTTGTCAGTCTACTCCTACGAGCAGTACTTC.

V and J are TRBV7-8 and TRBJ1-5, with D perhaps matching TRBD1 (5 bases). Germline V lookup: CDR1 SGHVS, CDR2 FQNEAQ. This CDR3 has 15 residues. V was cut by 3 bases and J by 0 bases, with 9 bases left in between. The CDR3 DNA sequence: TGTGCCAGCAGCTTTCGCGGGACTAGCAATCAGCCCCAGCATTTT. Its protein is CASSFRGTSNQPQHF.

This clonotype has a handful of counts. The chain carries TRBV20-1 and TRBJ2-5, with TRBD2 matching 12 bases. The germline V gene encodes CDR1 DFQATT and CDR2 SNEGSKA (reference sequence). This CDR3 is 17 amino acids long. J gave up 1 base and V 0 bases, and 6 bases lay outside the gene matches. DNA of the CDR3: TGCAGTGCTAGAGATCCCTGGACTAGCGGGATCCAAGAGACCCAGTACTTC. The encoded protein is CSARDPWTSGIQETQYF.

This clonotype was observed many times. The chain's CDR3 is CASSEAPGPYEQYF. CDR3 DNA: TGTGCCAGCAGTGAAGCTCCAGGGCCCTACGAGCAGTACTTC. V is TRBV6-1 and J is TRBJ2-7, with a weak D call TRBD1 (5 bases). Per germline, CDR1 MNHNS and CDR2 SASEGT. CDR3 length: 14 residues. The germline V and J ends were trimmed by 0 bases and 2 bases, with 8 bases remaining between them.

Worth noting for this clonotype: One junction end does not reproduce the germline sequence, and a read error may be involved. V is TRBV12-3 or TRBV12-4 and J is TRBJ2-1; D may be TRBD2 (5 bases). The length of the CDR3 is 12 residues. The CDR3 loop reads CASSSNRAPGVF. DNA of the CDR3: TGTGCCAGCAGTTCCAACCGGGCCCCCGGGGTCTTC.

The chain combines TRBV20-1 with TRBJ2-7; a weak D match, TRBD1 (6 bases). Germline CDR1 DFQATT, CDR2 SNEGSKA (reference sequence). The CDR3 runs 14 residues. Deletions cut 4 bases from V and 2 bases from J, with 15 bases between. CDR3 nucleotide sequence: TGCAGTGCTATAAATGACAGGCGGGCCTACGAGCAGTACTTC. Protein: CSAINDRRAYEQYF.

Ten or more counts support this clonotype. This rearrangement joins TRBV20-1 to TRBJ2-7; the match to TRBD1 covers 11 bases. Trimming removed 3 bases from V and 4 bases from J; junction bases left unmatched: 8. The CDR3 totals 15 residues. The germline V gene has CDR1 DFQATT and CDR2 SNEGSKA (reference sequence). The CDR3 protein is CSASLPGTGGYEQYF. CDR3 nucleotide sequence: TGCAGTGCTAGTTTGCCCGGGACAGGGGGATACGAGCAGTACTTC.

The chain employs TRBV5-1 and TRBJ2-1; D ambiguous. V gave up 1 base and J gave up 8 bases, with 10 bases separating them. Germline-derived CDR1 and CDR2 are SGHRS and YFSETQ. The CDR3 has 13 residues. CDR3 nucleotides: TGCGCCAGCAGCTTGAACCAAGGACATGAGCAGTTCTTC. Amino acids: CASSLNQGHEQFF.

The table lists this clonotype with many counts. This sequence joins TRBV29-1 and TRBJ2-1; TRBD2 aligns across 7 bases. The V gene's germline CDR1 is SQVTM and CDR2 ANQGSEA. The CDR3 has 15 amino acids. Trimming removed 7 bases from V and 2 bases from J; junction bases left unmatched: 11. CDR3 region: CSGGVGAGAYNEQFF. Here the CDR3 DNA reads TGCAGCGGTGGGGTTGGGGCGGGAGCCTACAATGAGCAGTTCTTC.

Comments on this clonotype: One end of the junction is discordant with germline, which a read error may explain. The J gene is TRBJ1-2, the V gene TRBV28, with a possible D match to TRBD1 (5 bases). Germline-derived CDR1 and CDR2 are MDHEN and SYDVKM. The CDR3 contains 13 residues. The CDR3 bases are TGTGCCAACAGTTTGACAGCTAACTATGGCTACACCTTC. This encodes CANSLTANYGYTF.

The rearrangement uses TRBV28 and TRBJ2-7, with D hard to call. CDR1 and CDR2 (germline): MDHEN, SYDVKM. There are 15 residues in the CDR3. With 5 bases removed from V and 5 bases from J, the gap between germline ends came to 19 bases. CDR3 sequence reads: CASSAERRLYNEQYF. As DNA, the CDR3 is TGTGCCAGCAGTGCGGAGCGAAGACTCTACAACGAGCAGTACTTC. Full variable domain (missing parts from reference TRBV28 and TRBJ2-7): DVKVTQSSRYLVKRTGEKVFLECVQDMDHENMFWYRQDPGLGLRLIYFSYDVKMKEKGDIPEGYSVSREKKERFSLILESASTNQTSMYLCASSAERRLYNEQYFGPGTRLTVT.

Regarding this clonotype: Just one base apart from a much larger clone, this may be a read error. The rearrangement joins TRBV20-1 to TRBJ2-7; 7 bases match TRBD1. The CDR3 covers 12 residues. The germline gives CDR1 DFQATT, CDR2 SNEGSKA (reference sequence). The CDR3 DNA is TGCAGTCTAGAGGGACAGACCTACGAGCAGGACTTC. Translating gives CSLEGQTYEQDF.

Worth noting for this clonotype: A read error may be the cause here, since a much bigger clone is one base away. The rearrangement joins TRBV6-5 to TRBJ1-5; tentatively, D is TRBD1 (5 bases). The CDR3 contains 14 residues. Per the germline V gene, CDR1 is MNHEY and CDR2 is SVGAGI. In DNA, the CDR3 is TGTGCCACCAAAGGGGTCTATAGCAGTCAGCCCCAGCATTTT. Its translation: CATKGVYSSQPQHF.

This clonotype was counted many times. The chain joins TRBV11-2 to TRBJ1-2; 8 bases match TRBD1. The germline CDR1 and CDR2 sequences are SGHAT and FQNNGV. There are 14 residues in the CDR3. V shed 2 bases and J 8 bases; nucleotides not matched to a gene: 7. In DNA, the CDR3 is TGTGCCAGCAGCTTACCCCAGGGGGCTTACGGCTACACCTTC. It yields the protein CASSLPQGAYGYTF. Complete variable domain (other parts from reference TRBV11-2 and TRBJ1-2): EAGVAQSPRYKIIEKRQSVAFWCNPISGHATLYWYQQILGQGPKLLIQFQNNGVVDDSQLPKDRFSAERLKGVDSTLKIQPAKLEDSAVYLCASSLPQGAYGYTFGSGTRLTVV.

As regards this clonotype: Being one base from a much bigger clone, this may be a read error. The V and J genes are TRBV15 and TRBJ2-3; 8 positions agree with TRBD2. Germline CDR1 is LNHNV and CDR2 is YYDKDF (reference sequence). The CDR3 is 16 amino acids. In DNA form, the CDR3 reads TGTGCCACCAGCAGAGATCGGGAGGGCAGCACAGGTACGCAGTATTTT. It yields the protein CATSRDREGSTGTQYF.

In regard to this clonotype: This could be a read error, since a much larger clone is one nucleotide away. The chain combines TRBV6-1 with TRBJ2-7; D remains unclear. This CDR3 is 13 amino acids long. V was pared by 5 bases and J by 1 base, with 9 bases between. The germline CDR1 and CDR2 sequences are MNHNS and SASEGT. The CDR3 DNA is TGTGCCAGCAGTTGGGTTAGTTCCTACGAGCAGTACTTC. Translated, it gives CASSWVSSYEQYF.

V usage is TRBV20-1 and J usage is TRBJ2-5; TRBD1 matches 9 bases. Trimming took 3 bases from V and 11 from J; bases not matched to a gene: 16. Germline V gives CDR1 DFQATT, CDR2 SNEGSKA (reference sequence). The CDR3 spans 15 residues. CDR3 sequence: CSARDTGGAGREQYF. Written as DNA, the CDR3 is TGCAGTGCTAGGGATACAGGGGGCGCAGGGAGAGAGCAGTACTTC.

A note on this clonotype: This could be a read error, since a much larger clone is one nucleotide away. The gene calls are TRBV5-1 and TRBJ2-1; D unresolved. The CDR3 spans 12 residues. Germline V gene sequence: CDR1 SGHRS, CDR2 YFSETQ. CDR3 sequence: CACSLVGDEQFF. The CDR3 nucleotides read TGCGCCTGCAGCTTGGTTGGGGATGAGCAGTTCTTC.